The 29 T cell receptor beta chains reported below all come from one sample, sequenced in a study of CD8+ T cells in alopecia areata. Once RNA had been extracted, it was reverse transcribed into cDNA to act as the sequencing template. This table comes from immunoSEQ multiplex PCR, and its TCRdb copy is limited to in-frame clones, with some not included. The data hold under 350,000 clones, with more than 45% observed a single time. Treatment in this sample: oral pan-JAK inhibitor, 5-10 mg twice daily. The source material was CD4+ T cells sorted from blood, sampled at week 24, from a patient treated with tofacitinib. The receptors shown here come from a human donor with alopecia areata.

V is TRBV30 and J is TRBJ1-1; D not resolved. The CDR3 totals 14 residues. Looked up from germline, CDR1 is GTSNPN and CDR2 is SVGIG (reference sequence). Trimming took off 0 bases at V and 1 base at J, with 9 bases between the two ends. CDR3 sequence: CAWSVPRGNTEAFF. CDR3 DNA sequence: TGTGCCTGGAGTGTACCCCGGGGGAACACTGAAGCTTTCTTT.

The V gene is TRBV11-3, the J gene TRBJ2-5, with no clear D. V dropped 0 bases and J dropped 4 bases, with 6 bases sitting between them. The CDR3 sequence is 13 residues long. Germline V CDR1 and CDR2: SGHNT, YENEEA. The CDR3 coding sequence is TGTGCCAGCAGCTTAGATCCCATAGAGACCCAGTACTTC. Translated, it gives CASSLDPIETQYF.

The V and J genes are TRBV18 and TRBJ2-3, with D perhaps matching TRBD2 (5 bases). This CDR3 spans 13 amino acids. Trimming stripped 6 bases from V and 8 bases from J, with 15 bases between. Germline-derived CDR1 and CDR2 are KGHSH and LQKENI. The chain's CDR3 is CASSPPQAGTQYF. CDR3 in DNA: TGTGCCAGCTCCCCTCCCCAGGCGGGTACGCAGTATTTT.

The genes are TRBV30 and TRBJ1-2; unclear D gene. Germline CDR1 is GTSNPN and CDR2 is SVGIG (reference sequence). With 0 bases removed from V and 8 bases from J, the gap between germline ends came to 13 bases. The CDR3 has 13 amino acids. CDR3 DNA sequence: TGTGCCTGGAGTGTTGGAAGTTCGGGGGGCTACACCTTC. Translated, it gives CAWSVGSSGGYTF.

The chain recombines TRBV30 with TRBJ1-2; 7 nucleotides match TRBD1. J lost 8 bases, V lost 8 bases, and 14 bases had no gene match. Germline lookup yields CDR1 GTSNPN and CDR2 SVGIG (reference sequence). The CDR3 spans 13 residues. The DNA of the CDR3 is TGTGCCGCCCCCGGGACAGAGCTCTGGGGCTACACCTTC. Amino acid sequence: CAAPGTELWGYTF.

As to this clone: At the DNA level, this CDR3 is encoded by other sequences in the same sample as well. V and J are TRBV28 and TRBJ1-1; D not certain. V lost 6 bases and J lost 4, with 9 bases in between. The CDR3 has 12 residues. Germline V gives CDR1 MDHEN, CDR2 SYDVKM. The CDR3 region is CASSLRTTEAFF. In DNA form, the CDR3 reads TGTGCCAGCAGCCTAAGGACCACTGAAGCTTTCTTT.

Notes on this clone: The sample contains more than one DNA sequence encoding this CDR3. V and J are TRBV29-1 and TRBJ2-5; 7 nucleotides agree with TRBD1. V gave up 7 bases and J gave up 1 base; unmatched junction bases: 3. Germline assignment: CDR1 SQVTM and CDR2 ANQGSEA. The CDR3 runs 12 residues. CDR3 residues: CSARTGQETQYF. The CDR3 DNA reads as TGCAGCGCCCGGACAGGCCAAGAGACCCAGTACTTC.

The chain recombines TRBV30 with TRBJ1-4; D is undetermined. Per germline, CDR1 GTSNPN and CDR2 SVGIG (reference sequence). This CDR3 is built from 13 residues. V was shortened by 5 bases and J by 6 bases, with 13 bases between the two germline ends. CDR3 loop: CAWGRAPYEKLFF. DNA for the CDR3: TGTGCCTGGGGGCGGGCGCCTTATGAAAAACTGTTTTTT. Together with reference TRBV30 and TRBJ1-4, the CDR3 gives the full variable domain: SQTIHQWPATLVQPVGSPLSLECTVEGTSNPNLYWYRQAAGRGLQLLFYSVGIGQISSEVPQNLSASRPQDRQFILSSKKLLLSDSGFYLCAWGRAPYEKLFFGSGTQLSVL.

The chain links TRBV30 to TRBJ2-7; TRBD2 might be the D (5 bases). Germline CDR1 and CDR2: GTSNPN and SVGIG (reference sequence). The V and J ends lost 5 bases and 6 bases respectively, with 17 bases between them. This CDR3 contains 13 residues. The CDR3 DNA sequence: TGTGCCTGGGGTATCGGGCTAGCAGGCGAGCAGTACTTC. It encodes CAWGIGLAGEQYF.

The chain recombines TRBV7-8 with TRBJ2-3, with TRBD1 as a possible D gene (5 bases). The germline V gene has CDR1 SGHVS and CDR2 FQNEAQ. V was pared by 6 bases and J by 6 bases, with 16 bases between. The CDR3 has 14 residues. The CDR3 reads CASRPTTGSDTQYF. CDR3 nucleotides: TGTGCCAGCAGACCCACCACAGGTAGCGATACGCAGTATTTT.

The chain joins TRBV4-3 to TRBJ1-4; D perhaps matches TRBD1 (5 bases). The CDR3 totals 14 residues. The germline CDR1 and CDR2 sequences are LGHNA and YSLEER. V lost 4 bases to trimming and J lost 7 bases, with 13 bases between them. This CDR3 reads CASSLGRVAEKLFF. For the CDR3, the DNA is TGCGCCAGCAGCCTAGGCAGGGTAGCTGAAAAACTGTTTTTT.

The chain combines TRBV5-1 with TRBJ2-5; perhaps TRBD2 as D (6 bases). V was cut by 2 bases and J by 4 bases, with 15 bases left in between. Germline-derived CDR1 and CDR2 are SGHRS and YFSETQ. The CDR3 sequence is 15 residues long. The CDR3 region is CASSFWLAVSETQYF. For the CDR3, the DNA is TGCGCCAGCAGCTTCTGGTTAGCGGTTTCAGAGACCCAGTACTTC.

The V call is TRBV7-2, the J call TRBJ1-1; D call uncertain. CDR1 is SGHTA and CDR2 is FQGNSA in the germline V gene. V was clipped by 5 bases and J by 0 bases, with 16 bases between them. CDR3 length: 16 residues. The CDR3 spells CASSAPPGPMNTEAFF. In nucleotides, the CDR3 is TGTGCCAGCAGCGCCCCCCCGGGCCCAATGAACACTGAAGCTTTCTTT.

In its sample, this clone was seen a few times. The chain couples TRBV4-2 to TRBJ2-3, with 9 nucleotides matching TRBD2. Looked up from germline, CDR1 is LGHNA and CDR2 is YNFKEQ. J gave up 0 bases and V 8 bases, and 6 bases lay outside the gene matches. The CDR3 is 15 residues long. The CDR3 nucleotides read TGTGCCAGCCGGCGGGGGGGCGACAGCACAGATACGCAGTATTTT. Translated: CASRRGGDSTDTQYF.

A few counts support this clone. V and J are TRBV29-1 and TRBJ2-5; D remains ambiguous. The V end lost 5 bases, the J end lost 5 bases, and 12 bases lay between the germline ends. This CDR3 spans 12 amino acids. The germline CDR1 and CDR2 sequences are SQVTM and ANQGSEA. CDR3 sequence reads: CSVTPAFETQYF. CDR3 nucleotides: TGCAGCGTTACTCCCGCCTTTGAGACCCAGTACTTC.

The J gene is TRBJ1-3, the V gene TRBV29-1; D not resolved. This CDR3 is 13 amino acids long. V shed 5 bases and J shed 6 bases, with 14 bases lying between them. Germline-derived CDR1 and CDR2 are SQVTM and ANQGSEA. The CDR3 here is CSVRLLLSNTIYF. DNA of the CDR3: TGCAGCGTTCGCCTCCTACTCTCAAACACCATATATTTT. Full variable domain (rest looked up from reference TRBV29-1 and TRBJ1-3): SAVISQKPSRDICQRGTSLTIQCQVDSQVTMMFWYRQQPGQSLTLIATANQGSEATYESGFVIDKFPISRPNLTFSTLTVSNMSPEDSSIYLCSVRLLLSNTIYFGEGSWLTVV.

To note about this clone: The sample carries other DNA sequences with the same CDR3. CDR3 sequence: CASSQGRETQYF. DNA for the CDR3: TGTGCCAGCAGCCAAGGGAGGGAGACCCAGTACTTC. The rearrangement joins TRBV4-2 to TRBJ2-5; D is possibly TRBD2 (5 bases). V shed 1 base and J shed 5 bases, with 5 bases lying between them. Germline lookup yields CDR1 LGHNA and CDR2 YNFKEQ. The CDR3 runs to 12 residues.

The CDR3 region is CAWSIVVWETQYF. For the CDR3, the DNA is TGTGCCTGGAGTATTGTCGTGTGGGAGACCCAGTACTTC. The rearrangement links TRBV30 to TRBJ2-5, with D unresolved. The V end was cut by 2 bases, the J end by 5 bases, with 12 bases between. Per germline, CDR1 GTSNPN and CDR2 SVGIG (reference sequence). This CDR3 comprises 13 residues.

In DNA, the CDR3 is TGTGCCAGCAGCAGTTCCTACGAGCAGTACTTC. It codes for CASSSSYEQYF. V and J are TRBV28 and TRBJ2-7; D is unclear. Trimming pared 6 bases from V and 1 base from J, leaving 4 bases between. Germline V gene lookup returns CDR1 MDHEN and CDR2 SYDVKM. The CDR3 is 11 residues long.

This rearrangement joins TRBV7-9 to TRBJ2-5, with TRBD1 matching over 11 bases. Germline assignment: CDR1 SEHNR and CDR2 FQNEAQ (reference sequence). After removal of 5 bases from V and 6 bases from J, the junction contained 11 bases not matched to a gene. This CDR3 has 16 amino acids. The CDR3 DNA sequence: TGTGCCAGCAGCGCATGGACAGGGGGCATCGGAAAGACCCAGTACTTC. Protein product: CASSAWTGGIGKTQYF.

J is TRBJ1-6 and V is TRBV30; 10 nucleotides line up with TRBD1. This CDR3 contains 13 residues. The germline V gene encodes CDR1 GTSNPN and CDR2 SVGIG (reference sequence). V lost 5 bases to trimming and J lost 9 bases; unmatched junction nucleotides: 4. Written as DNA, the CDR3 is TGTGCCTGGGCCGGGACAGGGGTTTCACCCCTCCACTTT. Its translation is CAWAGTGVSPLHF.

The chain links TRBV10-3 to TRBJ2-2; D uncertain. This CDR3 comprises 13 residues. The V end lost 6 bases, the J end lost 3 bases, and 8 bases lay between the germline ends. The V gene's germline CDR1 is ENHRY and CDR2 SYGVKD. CDR3 sequence (DNA): TGTGCCATCAGGATGCACGACACCGGGGAGCTGTTTTTT. Its protein product is CAIRMHDTGELFF.

This chain joins TRBV25-1 and TRBJ1-1; perhaps TRBD1 as D (5 bases). V was clipped by 7 bases and J by 0 bases, with 12 bases between them. CDR3 length: 14 amino acids. The V gene's germline CDR1 is MGHDK and CDR2 SYGVNS. The CDR3 spells CASTQTGLNTEAFF. The CDR3 DNA follows: TGTGCCAGCACCCAAACAGGTTTGAACACTGAAGCTTTCTTT.

The chain uses TRBV2 and TRBJ2-5; D gene ambiguous. The V gene's germline CDR1 is SNHLY and CDR2 FYNNEI. The V gene lost 6 bases and the J gene lost 3 bases, with 20 bases spanning the gap. The CDR3 is 16 residues long. CDR3 DNA sequence: TGTGCCAGCAGCAGAGACCCGGGCCTACGTGAAGAGACCCAGTACTTC. This translates into CASSRDPGLREETQYF. The full variable domain, with the rest looked up from reference TRBV2 and TRBJ2-5, is EPEVTQTPSHQVTQMGQEVILRCVPISNHLYFYWYRQILGQKVEFLVSFYNNEISEKSEIFDDQFSVERPDGSNFTLKIRSTKLEDSAMYFCASSRDPGLREETQYFGPGTRLLVL.

The gene calls are TRBV15 and TRBJ2-2; D remains unclear. The CDR3 spans 13 residues. Trimming left V 1 base short and J 6 bases short, with 6 bases between. The germline CDR1 and CDR2 sequences are LNHNV and YYDKDF (reference sequence). DNA of the CDR3: TGTGCCACCAGCAGAGTTTTTCCCGGGGAGCTGTTTTTT. Protein product: CATSRVFPGELFF.

CDR3 DNA sequence: TGTGCCAGCAGCCAAGGGACCAGCGGGGGTTATCCGGAGACCCAGTACTTC. This encodes CASSQGTSGGYPETQYF. The rearrangement joins TRBV4-2 to TRBJ2-5, with 8 bases matching TRBD2. Per germline, CDR1 LGHNA and CDR2 YNFKEQ. Germline trimming cut 1 base from V and 5 bases from J; bases unmatched to any gene: 12. The CDR3 is made up of 17 amino acids.

The gene calls are TRBV5-4 and TRBJ2-3; tentative D call: TRBD1 (5 bases). This CDR3 contains 15 residues. Germline CDR1 SGHNT, CDR2 YYREEE (reference sequence). Trimming left V 4 bases short and J 0 bases short, with 12 bases between. The CDR3 spells CASSPGITSTDTQYF. CDR3 DNA sequence: TGTGCCAGCAGCCCAGGGATCACTAGCACAGATACGCAGTATTTT.

The chain combines TRBV6-1 with TRBJ1-6; TRBD1 is a possible D gene (6 bases). Trimming shortened V by 6 bases and J by 8 bases, and 8 bases separated the two germline ends. Germline assignment: CDR1 MNHNS and CDR2 SASEGT. The CDR3 covers 12 residues. The CDR3 here is CASRGADSPLHF. The CDR3 region has the DNA TGTGCCAGCAGGGGGGCTGATTCACCCCTCCACTTT.

This clone was observed once. The CDR3 region has the DNA TGCAGCGCCCGGGACGAAAAGACCCAGTACTTC. Its protein product is CSARDEKTQYF. The chain is built from TRBV29-1 and TRBJ2-5; D might be TRBD1 or TRBD2, each matching 5 bases. This CDR3 spans 11 amino acids. V was shortened by 7 bases and J by 6 bases, with 12 bases between the two germline ends. Germline lookup yields CDR1 SQVTM and CDR2 ANQGSEA.